These 25 T cell receptor beta chains came from one sample sequenced in a study of T cell repertoires in cytomegalovirus infection. TCRdb reanalysed the reads using MiXCR and keeps one entry per CDR3 protein. The profile shows about 200,000 distinct CDR3 sequences, 8% to 10% of them singletons. The sample comprised PBMCs. The source is a human donor in good health (CMV status not recorded). Some clones in this sample may be carry-over from other donors' samples.

This clonotype was picked up a small number of times. This chain uses TRBV24-1 with TRBJ1-2, with no clear D. V shed 4 bases and J shed 4 bases, with 6 bases lying between them. This CDR3 region has 12 residues. From germline, CDR1 is KGHDR and CDR2 SFDVKD. The CDR3 protein is CATSEDGYGYTF. CDR3 DNA: TGTGCCACCAGTGAGGACGGCTATGGCTACACCTTC.

The chain combines TRBV20-1 with TRBJ1-5; D possibly corresponds to TRBD1 (6 bases). Trimming left V 3 bases short and J 2 bases short, with 14 bases between. The CDR3 covers 15 residues. Per germline, CDR1 DFQATT and CDR2 SNEGSKA (reference sequence). The CDR3 nucleotides read TGCAGTGCTAGCTTGGGCAGGGGCCGCAATCAGCCCCAGCATTTT. It is translated as CSASLGRGRNQPQHF.

This clonotype was observed a handful of times. The rearrangement uses TRBV19 and TRBJ2-1; 12 bases align to TRBD2. V shed 7 bases and J 0 bases; nucleotides not matched to a gene: 13. Germline assignment: CDR1 LNHDA and CDR2 SQIVND (reference sequence). The CDR3 is 19 residues long. The CDR3 nucleotides are TGTGCCAGTACTCGGGCTAGCGGGAGGGCCCAAACCTCCTACAATGAGCAGTTCTTC. As protein: CASTRASGRAQTSYNEQFF.

The chain has TRBV20-1 and TRBJ2-5, with 8 bases matching TRBD1. There are 14 residues in the CDR3. J was trimmed by 5 bases and V by 5 bases; bases with no gene match: 10. The V gene's germline CDR1 is DFQATT and CDR2 SNEGSKA (reference sequence). This chain's CDR3 is CSAAGQGLGETQYF. CDR3 in DNA: TGCAGTGCTGCTGGACAGGGCCTGGGGGAGACCCAGTACTTC.

This clonotype came up many times. This sequence joins TRBV7-2 and TRBJ2-1; D is possibly TRBD1 or TRBD2 (6 bases each). This CDR3 has 13 residues. The germline V gene has CDR1 SGHTA and CDR2 FQGNSA. V was trimmed by 0 bases and J by 9 bases, leaving 9 bases between them. CDR3 DNA: TGTGCCAGCAGCTTAGCGGAGGGGGTTGAGCAGTTCTTC. Translating gives CASSLAEGVEQFF. Full variable domain (outside the CDR3, taken from reference TRBV7-2 and TRBJ2-1): GAGVSQSPSNKVTEKGKDVELRCDPISGHTALYWYRQSLGQGLEFLIYFQGNSAPDKSGLPSDRFSAERTGGSVSTLTIQRTQQEDSAVYLCASSLAEGVEQFFGPGTRLTVL.

The chain uses TRBV25-1 and TRBJ1-4, with 8 bases lining up with TRBD1. Germline V gene sequence: CDR1 MGHDK, CDR2 SYGVNS. This CDR3 has 15 amino acids. V was pared by 3 bases and J by 8 bases, with 8 bases of the junction left unmatched. CDR3 nucleotide sequence: TGTGCCAGCAGTGATCCCTCCAGGGGGCGAGAAAAACTGTTTTTT. It yields the protein CASSDPSRGREKLFF.

This sequence joins TRBV24-1 and TRBJ2-3, with 10 nucleotides matching TRBD2. With V trimmed by 4 bases and J by 5 bases, 11 bases remained unmatched. CDR3 length equals 17 residues. Germline V gene data show CDR1 as KGHDR and CDR2 as SFDVKD. CDR3 coding DNA: TGTGCCACCAGTGACTGGACTAGCGGAGAGATTGGAGATACGCAGTATTTT. Its protein is CATSDWTSGEIGDTQYF.

This rearrangement joins TRBV12-3 or TRBV12-4 to TRBJ2-7; weak D call: TRBD1 (5 bases). The CDR3 is 13 residues long. The V end was cut by 8 bases, the J end by 1 base, with 12 bases between. The CDR3 DNA reads as TGTGCCAGCGCGGCAGGGCCATCCTACGAGCAGTACTTC. This gives the protein CASAAGPSYEQYF.

Only a few counts were recorded for this clonotype. This rearrangement joins TRBV5-1 to TRBJ2-3; 8 nucleotides match TRBD2. CDR3 length: 15 amino acids. The junction had 9 bases not matched to a gene; V was cut back by 4 bases and J by 5 bases. Germline values: CDR1 SGHRS, CDR2 YFSETQ. The CDR3 here is CASSREGGPQDTQYF. The CDR3, as DNA: TGCGCCAGCAGCCGGGAGGGGGGGCCACAAGATACGCAGTATTTT.

This clonotype occurred many times. The CDR3 nucleotides read TGTGCCAGCAGCTCCGGTCTAGCGGTGGGCCATGAGCAGTTCTTC. Its protein is CASSSGLAVGHEQFF. The chain is built from TRBV7-2 and TRBJ2-1, with TRBD2 matching 7 bases. The junction had 11 bases not matched to a gene; V was cut back by 4 bases and J by 8 bases. The CDR3 consists of 15 residues. The germline V gene encodes CDR1 SGHTA and CDR2 FQGNSA.

This clonotype has just a few counts. This chain links TRBV20-1 with TRBJ2-1; 8 bases line up with TRBD2. CDR1 is DFQATT and CDR2 is SNEGSKA in the germline V gene (reference sequence). V gave up 6 bases and J gave up 0 bases; unmatched junction bases: 10. The CDR3 is made up of 16 amino acids. The CDR3: CSAHTTSGSSYNEQFF. The CDR3 DNA reads TGCAGTGCCCACACTACTAGCGGAAGCTCCTACAATGAGCAGTTCTTC.

This clonotype appeared many times. This chain uses TRBV7-2 with TRBJ1-5; D gene unclear. Germline CDR1 reads SGHTA; CDR2 reads FQGNSA. The length of the CDR3 is 13 residues. Trimming took off 9 bases at V and 3 bases at J, with 12 bases between the two ends. The CDR3 spells CASQWSPNQPQHF. In nucleotides, the CDR3 is TGTGCCAGTCAATGGAGCCCCAATCAGCCCCAGCATTTT.

This clonotype was seen many times. The V gene is TRBV19, the J gene TRBJ2-5; tentative D call: TRBD1 (5 bases). CDR1 and CDR2 (germline): LNHDA, SQIVND (reference sequence). There are 13 residues in the CDR3. Between the trimmed V and J ends, which lost 5 bases and 5 bases, there was a span of 12 bases. The CDR3 spells CASSPPGQETQYF. The CDR3 coding sequence is TGTGCCAGTAGTCCCCCAGGGCAGGAGACCCAGTACTTC.

This clonotype was observed at least ten times. V and J are TRBV7-9 and TRBJ1-2, with D unclear. CDR1 and CDR2 from the germline V gene are SEHNR and FQNEAQ (reference sequence). CDR3 length: 12 residues. Trimming cost V 5 bases and J 8 bases, with 12 bases left between them. CDR3 region: CASSERMRGYTF. CDR3 coding DNA: TGTGCCAGCAGCGAGCGGATGAGAGGCTACACCTTC.

This clonotype has only a few counts. The chain recombines TRBV6-6 with TRBJ2-3; 9 bases fit TRBD2. CDR1 is MNHNY and CDR2 is SVGAGI in the germline V gene (reference sequence). Germline trimming cut 5 bases from V and 2 bases from J; bases unmatched to any gene: 5. The CDR3 extends over 15 amino acids. The CDR3 coding sequence is TGTGCCAGCAGTGGGACTAGCAGTTCCACAGATACGCAGTATTTT. It yields the protein CASSGTSSSTDTQYF.

With regard to this clonotype: A read error is likely, as this CDR3 ends without the conserved phenylalanine or tryptophan. The gene calls are TRBV7-2 and TRBJ2-1; 7 positions agree with TRBD2. Germline V gene data show CDR1 as SGHTA and CDR2 as FQGNSA. The CDR3 totals 14 residues. The V and J ends lost 5 bases and 7 bases, in that order; junction bases with no gene match: 8. The CDR3: CASSPVLAANEQFI. DNA of the CDR3: TGTGCCAGCAGCCCCGTCCTAGCGGCGAATGAGCAGTTCATC.

This clonotype was counted many times. This rearrangement joins TRBV5-5 to TRBJ1-1; D is undetermined. Germline values: CDR1 SGHKS, CDR2 YYEKEE (reference sequence). The CDR3 spans 13 residues. Trimming pared 2 bases from V and 6 bases from J, leaving 11 bases between. This CDR3 reads CASSFSPRAEAFF. The CDR3 region has the DNA TGTGCCAGCAGCTTCTCCCCGCGCGCTGAAGCTTTCTTT.

At least ten counts were recorded for this clonotype. The DNA of the CDR3 is TGTGCCAGCAGCTTGGTTTGGCAGCCATACAATGAGCAGTTCTTC. It translates to CASSLVWQPYNEQFF. The chain has TRBV5-5 and TRBJ2-1; unclear D gene. From germline, CDR1 is SGHKS and CDR2 YYEKEE (reference sequence). With 0 bases removed from V and 4 bases from J, the gap between germline ends came to 11 bases. The CDR3 has 15 amino acids.

This clonotype was counted many times. The V gene is TRBV4-3, the J gene TRBJ2-1; 7 bases fit TRBD1. Germline V CDR1 and CDR2: LGHNA, YSLEER. The V segment lost 4 bases and the J segment 5 bases; nucleotides outside the gene matches: 5. The CDR3 extends over 14 amino acids. The DNA for the CDR3 is TGCGCCAGCAGCCGAGGGGACAGTAACAATGAGCAGTTCTTC. It specifies CASSRGDSNNEQFF.

This chain uses TRBV2 with TRBJ1-1; D remains ambiguous. This CDR3 has 14 amino acids. Germline V gives CDR1 SNHLY, CDR2 FYNNEI. With 3 bases removed from V and 1 base from J, the gap between germline ends came to 9 bases. The CDR3 is CASSEIQRNTEAFF. The CDR3 DNA reads as TGTGCCAGCAGTGAGATACAGAGGAACACTGAAGCTTTCTTT.

This clonotype has ten or more counts. The V and J genes are TRBV7-8 and TRBJ2-7; 10 bases align to TRBD2. Trimming took 2 bases from V and 3 from J; bases not matched to a gene: 4. The CDR3 loop spans 15 amino acids. Germline values: CDR1 SGHVS, CDR2 FQNEAQ. The CDR3 DNA follows: TGTGCCAGCAGCTTACAAGCTAGCGGGAGCTACGAGCAGTACTTC. Its protein product is CASSLQASGSYEQYF.

The rearrangement links TRBV19 to TRBJ1-2; 7 bases map to TRBD1. Germline V gives CDR1 LNHDA, CDR2 SQIVND (reference sequence). This CDR3 comprises 16 residues. J gave up 6 bases and V 5 bases, and 15 bases lay outside the gene matches. The CDR3 loop reads CASSPKGTTGVNGYTF. The CDR3 DNA follows: TGTGCCAGTAGTCCCAAGGGAACCACAGGGGTTAATGGCTACACCTTC. Supplemented by reference TRBV19 and TRBJ1-2, the full variable domain reads DGGITQSPKYLFRKEGQNVTLSCEQNLNHDAMYWYRQDPGQGLRLIYYSQIVNDFQKGDIAEGYSVSREKKESFPLTVTSAQKNPTAFYLCASSPKGTTGVNGYTFGSGTRLTVV.

The sample holds many counts of this clonotype. This rearrangement joins TRBV12-3 or TRBV12-4 to TRBJ1-5, with 10 bases identical to TRBD1. The V and J ends lost 6 bases and 0 bases, in that order; junction bases with no gene match: 14. The CDR3 has 19 amino acids. This CDR3 is CASRLSRDRGHYSNQPQHF. The CDR3, as DNA: TGTGCCAGCAGGCTAAGCCGGGACAGGGGACATTATAGCAATCAGCCCCAGCATTTT.

The chain links TRBV29-1 to TRBJ2-1, with 13 bases lining up with TRBD2. The CDR3 is 14 residues long. Germline V lookup: CDR1 SQVTM, CDR2 ANQGSEA. The ends lost 5 bases at V and 6 bases at J; junction bases unmatched: 4. The CDR3 spells CSVTTSGRGNEQFF. In DNA form, the CDR3 reads TGCAGCGTTACAACTAGCGGGAGGGGCAATGAGCAGTTCTTC.

The V call is TRBV20-1, the J call TRBJ1-1, with D possibly TRBD1 on 6 matching bases. V lost 8 bases to trimming and J lost 7 bases, with 14 bases between them. Germline V lookup: CDR1 DFQATT, CDR2 SNEGSKA (reference sequence). This CDR3 has 11 amino acids. CDR3 nucleotide sequence: TGCAGTTCTCAGGGGAACGGTGAAGCTTTCTTT. As protein: CSSQGNGEAFF.